The 8 T cell receptor beta chains listed next were all sequenced from one sample in a study of shared clonotypes between healthy human individuals. TCRdb's copy holds only in-frame clones and misses some; the assay was immunoSEQ multiplex PCR. The data contain approximately 590,000 clones, roughly 96% of them seen just once; the ten biggest clones take up 0.11%. CD45RO-negative, CCR7-positively selected cells formed the naive CD8 fraction, excluding terminally differentiated effector memory CD45RA+ cells. Sequenced input: naive CD8+ T cells sorted from blood. The receptors here all came from a woman aged 25-40 years in good health.

This sequence joins TRBV27 and TRBJ2-2, with D possibly matching TRBD1 (5 bases). In germline, CDR1 is MNHEY, CDR2 SMNVEV (reference sequence). CDR3 length: 14 amino acids. Trimming stripped 6 bases from V and 5 bases from J, with 13 bases between. This CDR3 reads CASRYTGYTGELFF. The CDR3 DNA reads as TGTGCCAGCAGGTACACAGGTTATACCGGGGAGCTGTTTTTT.

This clone was found once. V and J are TRBV9 and TRBJ1-4; a possible D gene is TRBD1 (6 bases). Looked up from germline, CDR1 is SGDLS and CDR2 is YYNGEE. The CDR3 runs 14 residues. The V and J ends lost 2 bases and 7 bases respectively, with 12 bases between them. CDR3 protein: CASSVFGGREKLFF. CDR3 in DNA: TGTGCCAGCAGCGTTTTCGGGGGGCGTGAAAAACTGTTTTTT. The full variable domain, with the rest looked up from reference TRBV9 and TRBJ1-4, is DSGVTQTPKHLITATGQRVTLRCSPRSGDLSVYWYQQSLDQGLQFLIQYYNGEERAKGNILERFSAQQFPDLHSELNLSSLELGDSALYFCASSVFGGREKLFFGSGTQLSVL.

V is TRBV28 and J is TRBJ2-7; D call uncertain. Germline V gene sequence: CDR1 MDHEN, CDR2 SYDVKM. Deletions cut 3 bases from V and 2 bases from J, with 11 bases between. The CDR3 has 14 amino acids. The CDR3 bases are TGTGCCAGCAGTTTGGCTGGGTCGGCCTACGAGCAGTACTTC. Protein sequence: CASSLAGSAYEQYF.

The rearrangement links TRBV27 to TRBJ1-1; D is undetermined. The CDR3 length is 13 residues. Trimming took 8 bases from V and 5 from J, leaving 15 bases between them. Germline V gene sequence: CDR1 MNHEY, CDR2 SMNVEV (reference sequence). DNA of the CDR3: TGTGCCAGCCTCTCTCCCGGCGAAACTGAAGCTTTCTTT. Its protein product is CASLSPGETEAFF.

The chain employs TRBV27 and TRBJ2-3; D gene ambiguous. Trimming left V 1 base short and J 4 bases short, with 12 bases between. The CDR3 contains 15 residues. Germline CDR1 MNHEY, CDR2 SMNVEV (reference sequence). The CDR3 DNA sequence: TGTGCCAGCAGTTTATACCCCCGACTTCCAGATACGCAGTATTTT. Translated, it gives CASSLYPRLPDTQYF.

DNA of the CDR3: TGCGCCAGCAGCTTGACCGGGACAGGGACCTACAATGAGCAGTTCTTC. Translated: CASSLTGTGTYNEQFF. This chain links TRBV5-1 with TRBJ2-1; 9 bases fit TRBD1. CDR1 is SGHRS and CDR2 is YFSETQ in the germline V gene. The CDR3 loop spans 16 amino acids. Trimming took 1 base from V and 2 from J; bases not matched to a gene: 4.

This clone was counted once. V usage is TRBV7-9 and J usage is TRBJ2-3; D not certain. The CDR3 contains 16 residues. Germline values: CDR1 SEHNR, CDR2 FQNEAQ (reference sequence). V lost 1 base to trimming and J lost 3 bases, with 14 bases between them. DNA of the CDR3: TGTGCCAGCAGCTTAGATAGGGTTTCTCGGACAGATACGCAGTATTTT. This sequence encodes CASSLDRVSRTDTQYF.

On this clone itself: The same CDR3 can be traced to other DNA sequences in this sample. J is TRBJ1-2 and V is TRBV28; 7 positions match TRBD1. V trimming: 5 bases; J trimming: 4 bases; junction bases outside the gene matches: 4. The CDR3 consists of 13 residues. Per the germline V gene, CDR1 is MDHEN and CDR2 is SYDVKM. CDR3 sequence reads: CASSLTGRYGYTF. Written as DNA, the CDR3 is TGTGCCAGCAGTCTGACAGGGCGCTATGGCTACACCTTC.